One sample yielded the 10 T cell receptor beta chains listed below, sequenced in a study of blood T cell repertoires in COVID-19 (TCRdb year 2020). The library came from the immunoSEQ multiplex PCR assay. TCRdb provides this immuneACCESS table in a form limited to in-frame rearrangements. Some clones are lacking; in checked studies, under half of them reflect an unresolved V gene, and why the rest are absent is not known. This sample lists around 110,000 clones; about 89% were detected once. The ten largest clones capture roughly 4% of the sample. The sample consisted of peripheral blood. The source of these receptors is a middle-aged man with acute or convalescent COVID-19.

The chain recombines TRBV10-3 with TRBJ1-2, with TRBD1 matching 8 bases. V shed 1 base and J 6 bases; nucleotides not matched to a gene: 7. The CDR3 totals 15 residues. The germline gives CDR1 ENHRY, CDR2 SYGVKD. The CDR3 sequence: CAISEWGQEDHGYTF. CDR3 in DNA: TGTGCCATCAGTGAGTGGGGACAGGAGGATCATGGCTACACCTTC.

This chain links TRBV20-1 with TRBJ1-5; no firm D call. Germline V gene lookup returns CDR1 DFQATT and CDR2 SNEGSKA (reference sequence). This CDR3 region has 12 residues. Trimming stripped 3 bases from V and 3 bases from J, with 6 bases between. For the CDR3, the DNA is TGCAGTGCTAGTAGCCTCAATCAGCCCCAGCATTTT. Protein sequence: CSASSLNQPQHF.

Only one count was recorded for this clone. The J gene is TRBJ2-1, the V gene TRBV7-9, with 8 positions matching TRBD1. J lost 0 bases, V lost 7 bases, and 5 bases had no gene match. Germline V gives CDR1 SEHNR, CDR2 FQNEAQ (reference sequence). The CDR3 runs to 15 residues. CDR3 coding DNA: TGTGCCAGCACCTCCGGGACAGGCTCCTACAATGAGCAGTTCTTC. Amino acid sequence: CASTSGTGSYNEQFF.

This clone was detected a few times. This chain uses TRBV4-3 with TRBJ1-6; D ambiguous. V dropped 4 bases and J dropped 11 bases, with 9 bases sitting between them. Germline CDR1 reads LGHNA; CDR2 reads YSLEER. CDR3 length equals 12 residues. CDR3 in amino acids: CASSRNGAPLHF. CDR3 in DNA: TGCGCCAGCAGCCGAAACGGGGCACCCCTCCACTTT.

V gene TRBV4-1 combines with J gene TRBJ1-5; tentatively, D is TRBD1 (6 bases). This CDR3 is built from 15 residues. Deletions cut 4 bases from V and 2 bases from J, with 12 bases between. CDR1 MGHRA and CDR2 YSYEKL come from the germline V gene. CDR3 sequence: CASSPWTEGNQPQHF. CDR3 in DNA: TGCGCCAGCAGCCCCTGGACAGAGGGCAATCAGCCCCAGCATTTT.

Only one count was recorded for this clone. The chain carries TRBV4-3 and TRBJ2-1; TRBD1 might be the D (6 bases). Deletions cut 4 bases from V and 8 bases from J, with 12 bases between. Germline-derived CDR1 and CDR2 are LGHNA and YSLEER. The CDR3 has 13 residues. CDR3 residues: CASSLGRGDEQFF. The CDR3 DNA reads as TGCGCCAGCAGCCTGGGCAGGGGAGATGAGCAGTTCTTC.

J is TRBJ2-5 and V is TRBV7-9; the match to TRBD1 covers 7 bases. Germline loops: CDR1 SEHNR, CDR2 FQNEAQ (reference sequence). The CDR3 consists of 15 residues. V lost 3 bases and J lost 1; bases outside the gene matches: 5. DNA for the CDR3: TGTGCCAGCAGCTTTCAGGGACAGTCCCAAGAGACCCAGTACTTC. Translation gives CASSFQGQSQETQYF.

V usage is TRBV6-5 and J usage is TRBJ1-5, with TRBD1 as a possible D gene (5 bases). The CDR3 loop spans 15 amino acids. The ends were cut back, 2 bases at V and 4 bases at J, with 12 bases in the middle. Germline V CDR1 and CDR2: MNHEY, SVGAGI. CDR3 in DNA: TGTGCCAGCAGTTACGGTGGGGCCAATAATCAGCCCCAGCATTTT. Its protein product is CASSYGGANNQPQHF.

The V call is TRBV18, the J call TRBJ2-7; 8 bases align to TRBD2. Trimming cost V 3 bases and J 5 bases; bases outside gene matches: 9. Germline V gene lookup returns CDR1 KGHSH and CDR2 LQKENI. CDR3 size: 15 residues. The CDR3 bases are TGTGCCAGCTCACCGGGTGAGCGGGAGTATCACGAGCAGTACTTC. It encodes CASSPGEREYHEQYF.

The chain employs TRBV7-3 and TRBJ1-1; D ambiguous. Germline V gene sequence: CDR1 SGHTA, CDR2 FQGTGA. The CDR3 extends over 13 amino acids. Trimming left V 5 bases short and J 2 bases short, with 9 bases between. The CDR3 loop reads CASSVTANTEAFF. In nucleotides, the CDR3 is TGTGCCAGCAGCGTTACAGCAAACACTGAAGCTTTCTTT. Looking up the rest from reference TRBV7-3 and TRBJ1-1 gives the full variable domain: GAGVSQTPSNKVTEKGKYVELRCDPISGHTALYWYRQSLGQGPEFLIYFQGTGAADDSGLPNDRFFAVRPEGSVSTLKIQRTERGDSAVYLCASSVTANTEAFFGQGTRLTVV.